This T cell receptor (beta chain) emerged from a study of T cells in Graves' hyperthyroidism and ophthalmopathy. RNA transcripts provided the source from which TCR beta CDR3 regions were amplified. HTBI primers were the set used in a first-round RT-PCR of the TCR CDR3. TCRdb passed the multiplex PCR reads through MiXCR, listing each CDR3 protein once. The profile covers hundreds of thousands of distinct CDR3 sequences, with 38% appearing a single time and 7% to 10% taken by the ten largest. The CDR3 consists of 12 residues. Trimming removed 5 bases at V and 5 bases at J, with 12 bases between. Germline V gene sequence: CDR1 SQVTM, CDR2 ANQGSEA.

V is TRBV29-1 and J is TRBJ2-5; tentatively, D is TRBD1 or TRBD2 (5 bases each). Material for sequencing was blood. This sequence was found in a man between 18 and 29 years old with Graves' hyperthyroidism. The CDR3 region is CSVQAGSETQYF. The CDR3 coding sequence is TGCAGCGTTCAGGCAGGGAGCGAGACCCAGTACTTC.